This is a list of T cell receptor beta chains from one sample in a study of cytomegalovirus exposure and HLA in healthy donors. Method: immunoSEQ multiplex PCR; TCRdb's copy keeps in-frame clones and lacks some. The data hold 150,000 to 200,000 clones, with 60% to 80% observed a single time. Source material: PBMCs. The receptors originated from a male donor in good health and CMV-seronegative. Each CDR3 is given with its conserved first and last residue. The order of the fields is clone size, D gene, V gene, J gene, CDR3 DNA, CDR3 protein. A D gene is named only where the DNA matches it firmly. Clone size appears in some rows only: once, few, many, or a class for an expanded clone.

NA,NA,TRBV18,TRBJ2-2,TGTGCCAGCTCACCACCCTGGGCCAACACCGGGGAGCTGTTTTTT,CASSPPWANTGELFF
NA,NA,TRBV5-4,TRBJ2-7,TGTGCCAGCAGCTTGGGAGTCTTAAAGGGGGTTGTGGACTTC,CASSLGVLKGVVDF
few,NA,TRBV27,TRBJ1-2,TGTGCCAGCAGCCGCGGAACGGGGCATGGAGGGTATGGCTACACCTTC,CASSRGTGHGGYGYTF
NA,NA,TRBV6-5,TRBJ1-3,TGTGCCAGCAGTATGACTCTCTCTGGAAACACCATATATTTT,CASSMTLSGNTIYF
NA,TRBD1,TRBV30,TRBJ1-5,TGTGCCTGGAGTCCCAGATTGGGTAGGGGGCTCAATCAGCCCCAGCATTTT,CAWSPRLGRGLNQPQHF
NA,NA,TRBV30,TRBJ1-1,TGTGCCTGGACGGCGGAGACTGAAGCTTTCTTT,CAWTAETEAFF
once,NA,TRBV19,TRBJ2-1,TGTGCCAGTAGTATAGCAGATAGCGTCCCCTCCTACAATGAGCAGTTCTTC,CASSIADSVPSYNEQFF
few,TRBD2,TRBV7-6,TRBJ2-3,TGTGCCAGCAGCTCTAGCGGGGGGGCCCTTGCGCAGTATTTT,CASSSSGGALAQYF
NA,NA,TRBV30,TRBJ1-5,TGTGCCTGGAGTCGGGAGACGGGTCAGCCCCAGCATTTT,CAWSRETGQPQHF
NA,NA,TRBV19,TRBJ2-3,TGTGCCACAAAAGAAACTCTGCTCACAGATACGCAGTATTTT,CATKETLLTDTQYF
few,TRBD1,TRBV27,TRBJ2-7,TGTGCCAGCCAAACACTACAGGGGAAGGGCGAGCAGTACTTC,CASQTLQGKGEQYF
few,NA,TRBV5-6,TRBJ1-2,TGTGCCAGCAGCACGACAGGTCCGGGCTACACCTTC,CASSTTGPGYTF
NA,NA,TRBV19,TRBJ2-7,TGTGCCAGTAGTATATCCAGCGCTTCCTACGAGCAGTACTTC,CASSISSASYEQYF
NA,NA,TRBV5-6,TRBJ1-1,TGTGCCAGCAGCTCAATGACAGTGCTTGAAGCTTTCTTT,CASSSMTVLEAFF
NA,NA,TRBV7-2,TRBJ1-1,TGTGCCAGCAGCTTAGCAGCTCGCACTGAAGCTTTCTTT,CASSLAARTEAFF
NA,NA,TRBV30,TRBJ2-7,TGTGCCTGGAGCCAGACAGCTACCTACGAGCAGTACTTC,CAWSQTATYEQYF